This TCR beta chain was retrieved from a study of T cells in Graves' hyperthyroidism and ophthalmopathy. General study findings and limits: The model anticipated ophthalmopathy a median approximately 6.5 months pre-onset.

TCR beta CDR3 regions were amplified from RNA transcripts. During a first-round RT-PCR of the TCR CDR3, the HTBI primer set was used. TCRdb called the multiplex PCR reads again in MiXCR, with one record for every CDR3 protein. The sample yields about 840,000 distinct CDR3 sequences, about 38% seen once. The CDR3 consists of 15 residues. With V trimmed by 6 bases and J by 2 bases, 8 bases remained unmatched. Per the germline V gene, CDR1 is SGHRS and CDR2 is YFSETQ. Concerning this clonotype itself: Its antigen is undetermined.

The TCR comes from a man aged 18 to 30 with Graves' hyperthyroidism. V is TRBV5-1 and J is TRBJ1-1, with 9 bases lining up with TRBD1. Sequencing input: blood. CDR3 nucleotide sequence: TGCGCCAGCATGGGACAGGGCCATACCAACACTGAAGCTTTCTTT. This translates into CASMGQGHTNTEAFF.